The rows below give T cell receptor beta chains drawn from one sample of a study of monozygotic twins with inflammatory bowel disease. Reanalyzing the 5' RACE reads, TCRdb keeps one entry per CDR3 protein, without DNA. This table lists about 450,000 distinct CDR3 sequences. Sequencing used blood. These receptors came from a human donor with ulcerative colitis or Crohn's disease, or a healthy co-twin of an affected twin (not recorded which). Both conserved end residues are part of each CDR3. Each record gives: J gene, V gene, CDR3 protein.

j_gene: TRBJ2-1
v_gene: TRBV19
CDR3aa: CASSPIGRGFDNEQFF

j_gene: TRBJ2-4
v_gene: TRBV28
CDR3aa: CASSPHRGFHIQYF

j_gene: TRBJ1-1
v_gene: TRBV18
CDR3aa: CASSQSPITLNTEAFF

j_gene: TRBJ1-1
v_gene: TRBV7-2
CDR3aa: CASSYRVQMNTEAFF

j_gene: TRBJ2-6
v_gene: TRBV30
CDR3aa: CAWSIGTGFANVLTF

j_gene: TRBJ1-6
v_gene: TRBV11-2
CDR3aa: CASSPLGQGQAPLHF

j_gene: TRBJ2-5
v_gene: TRBV5-1
CDR3aa: CASSPGVDSKPETQYF

j_gene: TRBJ2-3
v_gene: TRBV15
CDR3aa: CATSRDRGTSGNTDTQYF

j_gene: TRBJ2-3
v_gene: TRBV29-1
CDR3aa: CSVQQAGVVDTQYF

j_gene: TRBJ2-2
v_gene: TRBV28
CDR3aa: CASSLKREPPGELFF

j_gene: TRBJ2-5
v_gene: TRBV25-1
CDR3aa: CASSEWRGAGSETQYF

j_gene: TRBJ2-5
v_gene: TRBV24-1
CDR3aa: CATSDPTGGETQYF

j_gene: TRBJ2-2
v_gene: TRBV20-1
CDR3aa: CSARGYQDTGELFF

j_gene: TRBJ1-2
v_gene: TRBV7-3
CDR3aa: CASSSGRTGASGYGYTF

j_gene: TRBJ1-1
v_gene: TRBV9
CDR3aa: CASSVGGGQVNTEAFF

j_gene: TRBJ2-2
v_gene: TRBV7-3
CDR3aa: CASSLMGLPTGELFF

j_gene: TRBJ2-5
v_gene: TRBV20-1
CDR3aa: CSALASGETQYF

j_gene: TRBJ2-1
v_gene: TRBV19
CDR3aa: CASSTRTFDNEQFF

j_gene: TRBJ2-7
v_gene: TRBV29-1
CDR3aa: CSVLWHRGYEQYF

j_gene: TRBJ2-7
v_gene: TRBV7-9
CDR3aa: CASSSFSGRAGEQYF

j_gene: TRBJ2-7
v_gene: TRBV7-9
CDR3aa: CASSPMGQGTEQYF

j_gene: TRBJ2-5
v_gene: TRBV20-1
CDR3aa: CSGSKDVQETQYF

j_gene: TRBJ2-1
v_gene: TRBV11-2
CDR3aa: CASSTQGDEQFF

j_gene: TRBJ1-1
v_gene: TRBV12-3/TRBV12-4
CDR3aa: CASSLGRGEAFF

j_gene: TRBJ2-1
v_gene: TRBV5-1
CDR3aa: CASSSSQYEQFF

j_gene: TRBJ2-7
v_gene: TRBV3-1
CDR3aa: CASQASTGYRLLRYEQYF

j_gene: TRBJ2-7
v_gene: TRBV6-1
CDR3aa: CASRAGTNPYEQYF

j_gene: TRBJ1-1
v_gene: TRBV5-1
CDR3aa: CASSFTGAQGTEAFF

j_gene: TRBJ2-7
v_gene: TRBV4-1
CDR3aa: CASSLTGQGVGYEQYF

j_gene: TRBJ2-1
v_gene: TRBV7-9
CDR3aa: CASSLGGGSPYNEQFF

j_gene: TRBJ2-1
v_gene: TRBV20-1
CDR3aa: CSARPGLGGIQFF

j_gene: TRBJ1-2
v_gene: TRBV27
CDR3aa: CASSSWGDHDGYTF

j_gene: TRBJ1-4
v_gene: TRBV4-2
CDR3aa: CASSYTKRQGDEKLFF

j_gene: TRBJ2-7
v_gene: TRBV7-2
CDR3aa: CASSFYSDRGGEQYF

j_gene: TRBJ2-4
v_gene: TRBV18
CDR3aa: CASSPGVQLAKNIQYF

j_gene: TRBJ2-3
v_gene: TRBV19
CDR3aa: CASSALARGTDTQYF

j_gene: TRBJ2-5
v_gene: TRBV5-3
CDR3aa: CARSPSRQGETQYF

j_gene: TRBJ2-7
v_gene: TRBV6-2/TRBV6-3
CDR3aa: CASSSTGQRNSGQYF

j_gene: TRBJ2-7
v_gene: TRBV20-1
CDR3aa: CSARTTAIYEQYF

j_gene: TRBJ1-5
v_gene: TRBV27
CDR3aa: CASSLSIGTASNQPQHF

j_gene: TRBJ2-1
v_gene: TRBV5-1
CDR3aa: CASSPGLAWGEQFF

j_gene: TRBJ2-3
v_gene: TRBV5-1
CDR3aa: CASSSGLAGTSTDTQYF